What follows are 30 T cell receptor beta chains derived from one specimen sequenced in a study of T cells in Graves' hyperthyroidism and ophthalmopathy. The source material, RNA transcripts, was used to amplify TCR beta CDR3 regions. An initial round of RT-PCR targeting the TCR CDR3 relied on the HTBI primer set. One entry per CDR3 protein, called by TCRdb with MiXCR from the multiplex PCR reads. The table includes 250,000 to 300,000 distinct CDR3 sequences, approximately 13% detected once. Material for sequencing was blood. These receptors came from a woman in her forties with Graves' hyperthyroidism.

The rearrangement uses TRBV19 and TRBJ2-2, with D unresolved. V lost 4 bases to trimming and J lost 5 bases, with 20 bases between them. This CDR3 has 17 residues. CDR1 LNHDA and CDR2 SQIVND come from the germline V gene (reference sequence). The CDR3 bases are TGTGCCAGTAGTAGTGGGGAAGGGTTTGTGGGTACCGGGGAGCTGTTTTTT. Its protein product is CASSSGEGFVGTGELFF.

This clonotype was observed once. A much larger clone is a single base away; this may be a read error. The V gene is TRBV11-2, the J gene TRBJ2-1, with a possible D match to TRBD2 (5 bases). The CDR3 totals 15 residues. Germline V CDR1 and CDR2: SGHAT, FQNNGV. The CDR3 coding sequence is TGTGCCGGCAGCCCACCGGGATTGTCCTACAATGAGCAGTTCTTC. This translates into CAGSPPGLSYNEQFF.

This clonotype was picked up many times. The chain joins TRBV20-1 to TRBJ2-1, with 8 bases matching TRBD2. CDR1 DFQATT and CDR2 SNEGSKA come from the germline V gene (reference sequence). This CDR3 comprises 15 residues. J was trimmed by 2 bases and V by 5 bases; bases with no gene match: 8. The CDR3 coding sequence is TGCAGTGCTGGTCCCCCGGGACTAGCCTACAATGAGCAGTTCTTC. As protein: CSAGPPGLAYNEQFF.

This clonotype was found many times. The chain joins TRBV12-3 or TRBV12-4 to TRBJ2-2, with D perhaps TRBD2 (6 bases). The V end was cut by 6 bases, the J end by 3 bases, with 11 bases between. The CDR3 length is 14 residues. The CDR3 protein is CASRSGDYTGELFF. For the CDR3, the DNA is TGTGCCAGCAGGTCTGGGGACTACACCGGGGAGCTGTTTTTT.

This clonotype was observed at least ten times. V gene TRBV2 combines with J gene TRBJ2-7, with D tentatively TRBD1 or TRBD2 (5 bases each). Germline V lookup: CDR1 SNHLY, CDR2 FYNNEI. Trimming removed 8 bases from V and 2 bases from J, with 16 bases in between. There are 14 residues in the CDR3. CDR3 amino acids: CASLSSQEAYEQYF. The DNA for the CDR3 is TGTGCCAGCTTAAGCTCACAGGAGGCCTACGAGCAGTACTTC.

This clonotype appeared many times. The chain uses TRBV20-1 and TRBJ2-7, with 7 positions matching TRBD2. Trimming cost V 1 base and J 3 bases; bases outside gene matches: 12. This CDR3 is 16 amino acids long. Germline values: CDR1 DFQATT, CDR2 SNEGSKA (reference sequence). CDR3 in amino acids: CSARGAVGAGLYEQYF. The CDR3 DNA reads as TGCAGTGCTAGAGGGGCGGTCGGAGCGGGACTCTACGAGCAGTACTTC.

In the case of this clonotype: Germline and junction disagree at one end, which may indicate a read error. CDR3 in DNA: TGCAGTGCTAGAGATCCCCGGACATTACAAGAGACCCAGCACTTC. It specifies CSARDPRTLQETQHF. J is TRBJ2-5 and V is TRBV20-1; D is perhaps TRBD1 (5 bases). Looked up from germline, CDR1 is DFQATT and CDR2 is SNEGSKA (reference sequence). This CDR3 contains 15 residues.

The table lists this clonotype with many counts. This chain joins TRBV28 and TRBJ1-4; D gene ambiguous. This CDR3 contains 13 residues. Germline CDR1 and CDR2: MDHEN and SYDVKM. The germline V and J ends were trimmed by 4 bases and 8 bases, with 11 bases remaining between them. CDR3 sequence: CASSSRAPEKLFF. In DNA, the CDR3 is TGTGCCAGCAGTTCCCGGGCCCCCGAAAAACTGTTTTTT.

This clonotype was picked up many times. This rearrangement joins TRBV6-5 to TRBJ2-3; maybe TRBD2 (8 bases). CDR3 length: 17 amino acids. V lost 0 bases, J lost 2 bases, and 15 bases lay in between. Germline CDR1 is MNHEY and CDR2 is SVGAGI. DNA for the CDR3: TGTGCCAGCAGTTACTCCCGGGGGGGACAGACCACAGATACGCAGTATTTT. As protein: CASSYSRGGQTTDTQYF.

This clonotype showed up many times. The J gene is TRBJ2-1, the V gene TRBV27; 9 bases match TRBD2. After removal of 3 bases from V and 9 bases from J, the junction contained 12 bases not matched to a gene. CDR1 and CDR2 from the germline V gene are MNHEY and SMNVEV (reference sequence). CDR3 size: 16 residues. DNA for the CDR3: TGTGCCAGCAGTTTGTACAGTAGCGGGAGCAGCGGTGAGCAGTTCTTC. It yields the protein CASSLYSSGSSGEQFF.

This clonotype has a count of ten or more. The chain uses TRBV27 and TRBJ2-1; TRBD2 agrees at 15 bases. After removal of 6 bases from V and 5 bases from J, the junction contained 14 bases not matched to a gene. The CDR3 spans 19 residues. Germline V gene lookup returns CDR1 MNHEY and CDR2 SMNVEV (reference sequence). CDR3 sequence reads: CASSRDLGLAGGFHNEQFF. Written as DNA, the CDR3 is TGTGCCAGCAGCCGTGACCTTGGACTAGCGGGAGGGTTCCACAATGAGCAGTTCTTC.

V and J are TRBV2 and TRBJ2-1; 15 nucleotides align to TRBD2. Germline CDR1 reads SNHLY; CDR2 reads FYNNEI. V lost 6 bases to trimming and J lost 9 bases; unmatched junction nucleotides: 9. CDR3 size: 16 residues. In DNA, the CDR3 is TGTGCCAGCAGGGCCGGGACTAGCGGGAGGTGGGGTGAGCAGTTCTTC. This gives the protein CASRAGTSGRWGEQFF.

This clonotype was counted at least ten times. The rearrangement links TRBV6-2 or TRBV6-3 to TRBJ2-4; 7 nucleotides line up with TRBD2. Germline loops: CDR1 MNHEY, CDR2 SVGEGT. With 2 bases clipped from V and 7 bases from J, the junction kept 5 bases outside the gene matches. The CDR3 is made up of 14 amino acids. The CDR3, as DNA: TGTGCCAGCAGTTACGGCGGGAGACAGAACATTCAGTACTTC. This gives the protein CASSYGGRQNIQYF.

At least ten counts were recorded for this clonotype. The CDR3 loop reads CASSYLPPRVYTEAFF. The CDR3 bases are TGTGCCAGCAGTTACCTCCCTCCTAGGGTTTACACTGAAGCTTTCTTT. The chain is built from TRBV6-2 or TRBV6-3 and TRBJ1-1, with unresolved D. Looked up from germline, CDR1 is MNHEY and CDR2 is SVGEGT. The V and J ends lost 2 bases and 3 bases respectively, with 16 bases between them. The CDR3 covers 16 residues.

This clonotype was recorded many times. The chain uses TRBV6-6 and TRBJ2-1; D ambiguous. The CDR3 has 13 amino acids. Germline CDR1 is MNHNY and CDR2 is SVGAGI (reference sequence). Trimming left V 2 bases short and J 4 bases short, with 6 bases between. CDR3 sequence (DNA): TGTGCCAGCAGTTACGACCTTTACAATGAGCAGTTCTTC. This translates into CASSYDLYNEQFF.

This clonotype has just a few counts. The chain recombines TRBV11-2 with TRBJ1-1, with D maybe TRBD1 (5 bases). Germline V CDR1 and CDR2: SGHAT, FQNNGV. CDR3 length: 13 amino acids. The V end was cut by 3 bases, the J end by 11 bases, with 16 bases between. CDR3 sequence: CASSFWGGIEAFF. The CDR3 DNA reads TGTGCCAGCAGCTTCTGGGGGGGAATCGAGGCTTTCTTT.

V and J are TRBV10-3 and TRBJ2-1; D is unclear. The CDR3 is made up of 12 amino acids. The V gene lost 0 bases and the J gene lost 3 bases, with 0 bases spanning the gap. CDR1 and CDR2 (germline): ENHRY, SYGVKD. This CDR3 reads CAISESYNEQFF. The CDR3 DNA reads TGTGCCATCAGTGAGTCCTACAATGAGCAGTTCTTC.

This chain links TRBV6-2 or TRBV6-3 with TRBJ2-1, with 8 bases matching TRBD2. CDR3 length: 15 amino acids. The germline CDR1 and CDR2 sequences are MNHEY and SVGEGT. Trimming took 6 bases from V and 4 from J; bases not matched to a gene: 8. Here the CDR3 DNA reads TGTGCCAGCAGGGTAGCGGGACTAAGGTACAATGAGCAGTTCTTC. Its protein is CASRVAGLRYNEQFF.

The table lists this clonotype with many counts. The chain has TRBV20-1 and TRBJ2-1, with TRBD2 matching over 11 bases. The germline gives CDR1 DFQATT, CDR2 SNEGSKA (reference sequence). The ends lost 6 bases at V and 5 bases at J; junction bases unmatched: 6. The CDR3 runs 14 residues. The CDR3 is CSAIGTSGNNEQFF. Here the CDR3 DNA reads TGCAGTGCCATAGGGACTAGCGGTAACAATGAGCAGTTCTTC.

This rearrangement joins TRBV10-3 to TRBJ1-3; no clear D. The germline V gene encodes CDR1 ENHRY and CDR2 SYGVKD. The CDR3 has 15 residues. The V end lost 0 bases, the J end lost 4 bases, and 10 bases lay between the germline ends. CDR3 region: CAISESSRGGNTIYF. DNA of the CDR3: TGTGCCATCAGTGAGTCGTCCCGAGGAGGAAACACCATATATTTT.

This clonotype occurred a few times. The chain has TRBV15 and TRBJ2-1, with D perhaps TRBD2 (6 bases). Germline V gives CDR1 LNHNV, CDR2 YYDKDF (reference sequence). V lost 0 bases and J lost 3, with 12 bases in between. The CDR3 covers 16 residues. The CDR3 bases are TGTGCCACCAGCAGAGACCCGGGACTGAACTACAATGAGCAGTTCTTC. Translation: CATSRDPGLNYNEQFF.

This clonotype was counted many times. This chain's CDR3 is CATSRGEGGGNTEAFF. The CDR3 DNA is TGTGCCACCAGCAGAGGTGAGGGGGGAGGGAACACTGAAGCTTTCTTT. This chain joins TRBV15 and TRBJ1-1; weak D call: TRBD1 (6 bases). CDR1 is LNHNV and CDR2 is YYDKDF in the germline V gene (reference sequence). The CDR3 length is 16 residues. With 1 base removed from V and 1 base from J, the gap between germline ends came to 13 bases.

The table lists this clonotype with a few counts. The chain carries TRBV2 and TRBJ2-1; a weak D match, TRBD2 (5 bases). V shed 9 bases and J shed 8 bases, with 14 bases lying between them. CDR1 SNHLY and CDR2 FYNNEI come from the germline V gene. The CDR3 is made up of 12 amino acids. This CDR3 reads CASRGLDYEQFF. The CDR3 coding sequence is TGTGCCAGTCGCGGTCTGGACTATGAGCAGTTCTTC.

The genes are TRBV6-2 or TRBV6-3 and TRBJ1-3; 9 nucleotides agree with TRBD1. Germline CDR1 reads MNHEY; CDR2 reads SVGEGT. Losses at the gene ends were 8 bases for V and 8 bases for J; bases not matched to a gene: 16. The CDR3 is 16 residues long. CDR3: CASGQTGTGSGDTIYF. Here the CDR3 DNA reads TGTGCCAGCGGCCAAACCGGGACAGGGTCCGGAGACACCATATATTTT.

Many counts were recorded for this clonotype. This rearrangement joins TRBV6-1 to TRBJ2-5; D is unresolved. V lost 7 bases and J lost 4, with 13 bases in between. The V gene's germline CDR1 is MNHNS and CDR2 SASEGT. CDR3 length: 13 residues. CDR3 loop: CASTDPLGETQYF. The CDR3 DNA is TGTGCCAGCACCGACCCGTTAGGAGAGACCCAGTACTTC.

The V and J genes are TRBV18 and TRBJ2-7, with 7 bases that match TRBD2. This CDR3 contains 14 residues. V gave up 3 bases and J gave up 4 bases; unmatched junction bases: 6. In germline, CDR1 is KGHSH, CDR2 LQKENI. The CDR3 spells CASSPARLAYEQYF. CDR3 sequence (DNA): TGTGCCAGCTCACCGGCGAGACTAGCTTACGAGCAGTACTTC. The full variable domain, with the rest looked up from reference TRBV18 and TRBJ2-7, is NAGVMQNPRHLVRRRGQEARLRCSPMKGHSHVYWYRQLPEEGLKFMVYLQKENIIDESGMPKERFSAEFPKEGPSILRIQQVVRGDSAAYFCASSPARLAYEQYFGPGTRLTVT.

In this sample, this clonotype turned up a few times. This rearrangement joins TRBV7-9 to TRBJ2-2, with TRBD1 matching 7 bases. The length of the CDR3 is 15 residues. Losses at the gene ends were 4 bases for V and 1 base for J; bases not matched to a gene: 3. CDR1 is SEHNR and CDR2 is FQNEAQ in the germline V gene (reference sequence). The CDR3 loop reads CASSSRDRNTGELFF. The CDR3 nucleotides read TGTGCCAGCAGCTCCCGGGACAGGAACACCGGGGAGCTGTTTTTT. Filled out from reference TRBV7-9 and TRBJ2-2, the complete variable domain reads DTGVSQNPRHKITKRGQNVTFRCDPISEHNRLYWYRQTLGQGPEFLTYFQNEAQLEKSRLLSDRFSAERPKGSFSTLEIQRTEQGDSAMYLCASSSRDRNTGELFFGEGSRLTVL.

The chain couples TRBV9 to TRBJ2-3, with a weak D call TRBD1 (6 bases). Germline lookup yields CDR1 SGDLS and CDR2 YYNGEE. The V and J ends lost 1 base and 0 bases respectively, with 9 bases between them. The CDR3 spans 15 residues. Here the CDR3 reads CASSVRGGSTDTQYF. As DNA, the CDR3 is TGTGCCAGCAGCGTAAGAGGGGGAAGCACAGATACGCAGTATTTT.

The chain combines TRBV7-9 with TRBJ2-7; TRBD1 matches at 11 bases. The CDR3 is 15 residues long. In germline, CDR1 is SEHNR, CDR2 FQNEAQ (reference sequence). Trimming removed 5 bases from V and 2 bases from J; junction bases left unmatched: 5. The CDR3 region has the DNA TGTGCCAGCAGCGAGGACAGGGGGCGCACCTACGAGCAGTACTTC. This translates into CASSEDRGRTYEQYF.

The chain links TRBV27 to TRBJ2-7; TRBD2 aligns across 8 bases. Trimming took 5 bases from V and 1 from J; bases not matched to a gene: 7. Germline CDR1 is MNHEY and CDR2 is SMNVEV (reference sequence). This CDR3 contains 15 residues. The CDR3 coding sequence is TGTGCCAGCAGTATCACTAGCGGAAGATCCTACGAGCAGTACTTC. Protein product: CASSITSGRSYEQYF.